The rows below give T cell receptor beta chains drawn from one sample of a study of blood T cell repertoires in COVID-19. Only in-frame clones appear in the TCRdb table, and some are missing; sequencing was by immunoSEQ multiplex PCR. Counted here are about 220,000 clones, about 90% occurring once; the ten biggest clones make up roughly 2%. The specimen was peripheral blood. These receptors all stem from a man in his forties or fifties with active or convalescent COVID-19. The CDR3 runs from the conserved cysteine through the conserved F or W. A D gene is named only where the DNA matches it firmly. Not every row has a clone size; where given, it reads once, few, many or a size class.

>TRBJ2-5|NA|TRBV5-1|TRBD2
TGCGCCAGCAGCCCCGCTAGCGGGGGGGCCCAAGAGACCCAGTACTTC
CASSPASGGAQETQYF
>TRBJ2-1|NA|TRBV7-8|NA
TGTGCCAGCAGCCGCAGGGGATTAGAGGACAATGAGCAGTTCTTC
CASSRRGLEDNEQFF
>TRBJ2-7|NA|TRBV5-4|TRBD1
TGTGCCAGCAGCTACGGCTGGGACAGTTACGAGCAGTACTTC
CASSYGWDSYEQYF
>TRBJ1-3|once|TRBV5-6|NA
TGTGCCAGCAGCTCATTCGGACTCGGAAACACCATATATTTT
CASSSFGLGNTIYF
>TRBJ1-2|once|TRBV30|NA
TGTGCCTGGAGTTCAGCTAACTATGGCTACACCTTC
CAWSSANYGYTF
>TRBJ2-3|NA|TRBV28|TRBD2
TGTGCCAGCAGTTTATGGGCAGGGACTAGCTTGACAGATACGCAGTATTTT
CASSLWAGTSLTDTQYF
>TRBJ2-7|NA|TRBV5-1|TRBD2
TGCGCCAGCAGCTATACTAGCGGAACTAACTACGAGCAGTACTTC
CASSYTSGTNYEQYF
>TRBJ1-1|NA|TRBV6-5|NA
TGTGCCAGCAGCCTACTCGGAGGGGACACTGAAGCTTTCTTT
CASSLLGGDTEAFF
>TRBJ2-7|few|TRBV9|NA
TGTGCCAGCAGCGTAGATGCTGGAGCTCTTATCTCCTACGAGCAGTACTTC
CASSVDAGALISYEQYF
>TRBJ2-7|NA|TRBV4-1|NA
TGCGCCAGCAGCCAAGAGGGGACTTTTTCCTACGAGCAGTACTTC
CASSQEGTFSYEQYF
>TRBJ2-7|NA|TRBV3-1/TRBV3-2|TRBD1
TGTGCCAGCAGCCATGTTGGACAGGGGGCTATCGAGCAGTACTTC
CASSHVGQGAIEQYF
>TRBJ2-5|NA|TRBV6-5|NA
TGTGCCAGCAGTATCGGAGGCATAGGAGAGACCCAGTACTTC
CASSIGGIGETQYF
>TRBJ1-2|once|TRBV6-5|TRBD1
TGTGCCAGCAGTTACTTTACGCGGGACAGCTATGGCTACACCTTC
CASSYFTRDSYGYTF
>TRBJ1-5|once|TRBV6-1|NA
TGTGCCAGCAGTGAACACAGGGCTCAGGGTCAGCCCCAGCATTTT
CASSEHRAQGQPQHF
>TRBJ2-7|NA|TRBV19|TRBD2
TGTGCCAGTACTAGCGGGGGGGCCTACGAGCAGTACTTC
CASTSGGAYEQYF
>TRBJ2-1|NA|TRBV2|TRBD2
TGTGCCAGCGGGGTGCAGGGGACTAGCGGCTACAATGAGCAGTTCTTC
CASGVQGTSGYNEQFF
>TRBJ2-7|once|TRBV18|TRBD2
TGTGCCAGCTCACCACGGGGAATAAGCGGGGAATCCTACGAGCAGTACTTC
CASSPRGISGESYEQYF
>TRBJ1-2|NA|TRBV28|TRBD1
TGTGCCAGCAGTCCAGGGGGCGCCTATGGCTACACCTTC
CASSPGGAYGYTF
>TRBJ1-2|NA|TRBV5-1|TRBD1
TGCGCCAGCAGCTCCTACCCGGGACAGGTGAGCTATGGCTACACCTTC
CASSSYPGQVSYGYTF
>TRBJ1-5|NA|TRBV2|NA
TGTGCCAGCAGCCCCCTACAGGGATGGGGCAATCAGCCCCAGCATTTT
CASSPLQGWGNQPQHF
>TRBJ1-6|once|TRBV28|TRBD1
TGTGCCAGCAGTCCGCCTCGACAGGGGGTTAATTCACCCCTCCACTTT
CASSPPRQGVNSPLHF
>TRBJ2-1|NA|TRBV27|NA
TGTGCCAGCAGTTCCCCCCGTAATGAGCAGTTCTTC
CASSSPRNEQFF
>TRBJ2-5|NA|TRBV3-1/TRBV3-2|TRBD2
TGTGCCAGCAGCCCCCGCCGGGCGGGAGGAGAGACCCAGTACTTC
CASSPRRAGGETQYF
>TRBJ1-2|once|TRBV19|TRBD1
TGTGCCAGTAGTACTCAGGGGGCGCCCAGATCTACTGGCTACACCTTC
CASSTQGAPRSTGYTF
>TRBJ2-2|NA|TRBV6-5|NA
TGTGCCACCCATCAGGGGTATAGAGACACCGGGGAGCTGTTTTTT
CATHQGYRDTGELFF
>TRBJ1-3|NA|TRBV11-3|NA
TGTGCCAGCAGCCGCGGTGGGGGCGCAGCTGGAAACACCATATATTTT
CASSRGGGAAGNTIYF
>TRBJ1-2|few|TRBV28|NA
TGTGCCAGCAGTAGTGTAGGCGGCTATGGCTACACCTTC
CASSSVGGYGYTF
>TRBJ2-2|NA|TRBV9|NA
TGTGCCAGCAGCGTAGAGATCGGCGGGGAGCTGTTTTTT
CASSVEIGGELFF
>TRBJ2-2|NA|TRBV2|NA
TGTGCCAGCAGTGACGGAGCGGCGAACACCGGGGAGCTGTTTTTT
CASSDGAANTGELFF
>TRBJ2-7|NA|TRBV25-1|NA
TGTGCCAGCGGACATGGCTCCTACGAGCAGTACTTC
CASGHGSYEQYF
>TRBJ1-2|NA|TRBV7-2|TRBD1
TGTGCCAGCAGCCTGACAGGGGGCAACTATGGCTACACCTTC
CASSLTGGNYGYTF
>TRBJ2-7|NA|TRBV5-1|TRBD1
TGCGCCAGCAGCTTACAGGGGGCGGAAAACGAGCAGTACTTC
CASSLQGAENEQYF
>TRBJ1-6|NA|TRBV30|TRBD1
TGTGCCTGGTCGGGACAGCCCAATTCACCCCTCCACTTT
CAWSGQPNSPLHF
>TRBJ2-1|once|TRBV27|TRBD2
TGTGCCAGCAATAGTCTTCCGGGCGGGGGGGACAATGAGCAGTTCTTC
CASNSLPGGGDNEQFF
>TRBJ2-1|NA|TRBV7-2|TRBD2
TGTGCCAGCAGCTTATCGGGGACTAGGTACAATGAGCAGTTCTTC
CASSLSGTRYNEQFF
>TRBJ2-5|NA|TRBV24-1|TRBD1
TGTGCCACCAGTGAACTCGGGGACAGGGAAGAGACCCAGTACTTC
CATSELGDREETQYF
>TRBJ1-1|NA|TRBV4-1|NA
TGCGCCAGCAGCCACGCTCAGTCGGGTGCTGAAGCTTTCTTT
CASSHAQSGAEAFF
>TRBJ2-2|NA|TRBV7-8|NA
TGTGCCAGCAGCTTAACCAGGGCCACGAACACCGGGGAGCTGTTTTTT
CASSLTRATNTGELFF
>TRBJ1-3|once|TRBV3-1/TRBV3-2|NA
TGTGCCAGCAACACGGGACTGCCCTCTGGAAACACCATATATTTT
CASNTGLPSGNTIYF
>TRBJ2-7|NA|TRBV28|TRBD1
TGTGCCAGCAGTTTTAGGGGGCAAAACCTCTACGAGCAGTACTTC
CASSFRGQNLYEQYF
>TRBJ1-4|once|TRBV5-5|TRBD1
TGTGCCAGCAGCTTGGTCTGGACAGGGGATGAAAAACTGTTTTTT
CASSLVWTGDEKLFF
>TRBJ2-5|NA|TRBV12-3/TRBV12-4|NA
TGTGCCAGCAGTTTTCACAGCCAAGAGACCCAGTACTTC
CASSFHSQETQYF
>TRBJ2-7|NA|TRBV13|NA
TGTGCCAGCAGCTTTGCGTCCCAGGGGATCTACGAGCAGTACTTC
CASSFASQGIYEQYF
>TRBJ2-5|NA|TRBV7-3|NA
TGTGCCAGCAGCGTAGTACGGGAAGAGACCCAGTACTTC
CASSVVREETQYF
>TRBJ2-7|NA|TRBV5-5|NA
TGTGCCAGCAGCTTGGAGACAGCGTGGAGCCACGAGCAGTACTTC
CASSLETAWSHEQYF